Listed below are T cell receptor beta chains from one sample, sequenced in a study of T cells in Graves' hyperthyroidism and ophthalmopathy. TCRdb re-called the multiplex PCR reads through MiXCR, storing one row per CDR3 protein. The sample lists nearly 750,000 distinct CDR3 sequences; under 45% were seen once. Sequenced input: blood. These receptors all come from a woman in her thirties or forties with Graves' hyperthyroidism. CDR3s include the opening cysteine and the closing phenylalanine or tryptophan. D genes are given only for firm matches. Expanded clones are given a class, and other clones once, few, many or no size at all.

>13|TRBJ1-1|-|TRBV30|-
CASAKASQGEAFF
TGTGCCTCCGCCAAAGCGTCCCAGGGGGAAGCTTTCTTT
>15|TRBJ2-7|-|TRBV20-1|-
CSASPGTGVSYEQYF
TGCAGTGCCTCACCCGGGACTGGGGTATCCTACGAGCAGTACTTC
>14|TRBJ2-7|-|TRBV7-2|few
CASRAGTPSGEQYF
TGTGCCAGCAGAGCCGGGACCCCGTCGGGCGAGCAGTACTTC
>13|TRBJ2-5|TRBD2|TRBV20-1|many
CSARGEGQETQYF
TGCAGTGCTAGAGGGGAGGGCCAAGAGACCCAGTACTTC
>15|TRBJ1-5|-|TRBV7-2|-
CASSQDKTSGQPQHF
TGCGCCAGCAGCCAAGATAAGACGTCGGGTCAGCCCCAGCATTTT
>18|TRBJ2-2|-|TRBV6-5|-
CASSYSRRWAGRTGELFF
TGTGCCAGCAGTTACTCGAGACGGTGGGCAGGGAGGACCGGGGAGCTGTTTTTT
>16|TRBJ1-1|TRBD1|TRBV6-1|-
CASSEAFGQGVTEAFF
TGTGCCAGCAGTGAAGCGTTCGGACAGGGGGTCACTGAAGCTTTCTTT
>10|TRBJ1-2|TRBD1|TRBV7-2|-
CASTPDRGTF
TGTGCCAGCACCCCGGACAGGGGCACCTTC
>15|TRBJ1-5|TRBD1|TRBV27|-
CASSLDRALNQPQHF
TGTGCCAGCAGTTTAGACAGGGCCCTCAATCAGCCCCAGCATTTT
>16|TRBJ2-7|TRBD2|TRBV11-2|-
CASSYYSLSGSYEQYF
TGTGCCAGCAGTTACTATTCCCTTAGCGGGAGTTACGAGCAGTACTTC
>12|TRBJ1-2|TRBD1|TRBV6-5|many
CASSTTGGGYTF
TGTGCCAGCAGCACGACAGGGGGCGGCTACACCTTC
>15|TRBJ2-2|TRBD1|TRBV6-5|few
CASSYSGTGAGELFF
TGTGCCAGCAGTTACTCGGGGACAGGGGCCGGGGAGCTGTTTTTT
>13|TRBJ2-7|TRBD2|TRBV20-1|few
CSVSSGSSYEQYF
TGCAGTGTTTCTAGCGGTAGCTCCTACGAGCAGTACTTC